What follows are 16 T cell receptor beta chains derived from one specimen sequenced in a study of shared clonotypes between healthy human individuals. TCRdb's copy holds only in-frame clones and misses some; the assay was immunoSEQ multiplex PCR. The sample has just over 2,000,000 clones, 85% to 95% seen once. The naive CD8 population came from CD45RO-negative cells selected for CCR7, without terminally differentiated effector memory CD45RA+ cells. Source material: naive CD8+ T cells sorted from blood. These receptors were collected from a young man in good health.

The chain uses TRBV11-2 and TRBJ2-3; the match to TRBD2 covers 7 bases. The ends lost 4 bases at V and 2 bases at J; junction bases unmatched: 12. This CDR3 spans 17 amino acids. Germline V gene sequence: CDR1 SGHAT, CDR2 FQNNGV. Here the CDR3 DNA reads TGTGCCAGCAGCTCCTCGCACGGGGGGATGAACACAGATACGCAGTATTTT. Encoded protein: CASSSSHGGMNTDTQYF. Supplemented by reference TRBV11-2 and TRBJ2-3, the full variable domain reads EAGVAQSPRYKIIEKRQSVAFWCNPISGHATLYWYQQILGQGPKLLIQFQNNGVVDDSQLPKDRFSAERLKGVDSTLKIQPAKLEDSAVYLCASSSSHGGMNTDTQYFGPGTRLTVL.

The V and J genes are TRBV4-3 and TRBJ2-7; 7 bases align to TRBD1. This CDR3 is built from 15 residues. In germline, CDR1 is LGHNA, CDR2 YSLEER. V lost 0 bases and J lost 5; bases outside the gene matches: 7. CDR3 nucleotide sequence: TGCGCCAGCAGCCAAGATCAACGCCAGGGGGACGAGCAGTACTTC. Translation: CASSQDQRQGDEQYF.

This chain joins TRBV6-5 and TRBJ1-5; D unclear. Per the germline V gene, CDR1 is MNHEY and CDR2 is SVGAGI. Trimming removed 4 bases at V and 3 bases at J, with 10 bases between. The CDR3 covers 14 residues. CDR3 in DNA: TGTGCCAGCAGTTGGTTGGGGTACAATCAGCCCCAGCATTTT. Translating gives CASSWLGYNQPQHF.

In this sample, this clone turned up once. The chain carries TRBV7-9 and TRBJ2-7; 7 nucleotides align to TRBD2. Germline lookup yields CDR1 SEHNR and CDR2 FQNEAQ (reference sequence). The CDR3 spans 16 residues. Germline trimming cut 4 bases from V and 4 bases from J; bases unmatched to any gene: 13. The CDR3 coding sequence is TGTGCCAGCAGCTCAAATGCGGGAGTGGGGTTTTACGAGCAGTACTTC. It codes for CASSSNAGVGFYEQYF.

As to this clone: Possible read error: a much larger clone is one base away. Within the sample, other DNA sequences also encode this same CDR3. The chain carries TRBV7-9 and TRBJ2-7; 11 bases map to TRBD1. The CDR3 runs 14 residues. V was clipped by 3 bases and J by 3 bases; unmatched bases: 1. The germline V gene encodes CDR1 SEHNR and CDR2 FQNEAQ (reference sequence). The CDR3 reads CASSFGTGGYEQYF. The CDR3, as DNA: TGTGCCAGCAGCTTTGGGACAGGGGGCTACGAGCAGTACTTC.

The genes are TRBV27 and TRBJ2-5; possible D gene TRBD2, 5 bases. V lost 1 base, J lost 0 bases, and 9 bases lay in between. The germline V gene encodes CDR1 MNHEY and CDR2 SMNVEV (reference sequence). The CDR3 consists of 15 residues. The DNA of the CDR3 is TGTGCCAGCAGTTTATTGGAGGTGTACCAAGAGACCCAGTACTTC. Translated, it gives CASSLLEVYQETQYF.

The V and J genes are TRBV10-3 and TRBJ2-7, with D possibly being TRBD2 (6 bases). Trimming removed 3 bases at V and 1 base at J, with 10 bases between. Germline CDR1 ENHRY, CDR2 SYGVKD. This CDR3 is built from 14 residues. DNA of the CDR3: TGTGCCATCAGTGACCCGGGGACTTCCTACGAGCAGTACTTC. Translated, it gives CAISDPGTSYEQYF.

The chain combines TRBV5-6 with TRBJ2-1, with 14 bases lining up with TRBD2. This CDR3 region has 17 residues. Trimming cost V 4 bases and J 4 bases; bases outside gene matches: 7. Germline V gene lookup returns CDR1 SGHDT and CDR2 YYEEEE. Here the CDR3 reads CASSPGLAGDLYNEQFF. As DNA, the CDR3 is TGTGCCAGCAGCCCGGGACTAGCGGGAGATTTATACAATGAGCAGTTCTTC. The entire variable domain, with the rest obtained from reference TRBV5-6 and TRBJ2-1, is as follows: DAGVTQSPTHLIKTRGQQVTLRCSPKSGHDTVSWYQQALGQGPQFIFQYYEEEERQRGNFPDRFSGHQFPNYSSELNVNALLLGDSALYLCASSPGLAGDLYNEQFFGPGTRLTVL.

In its sample, this clone was seen once. The CDR3 DNA reads as TGCGCCAGCAGCCAAGAAATATGGGACGGGAGTACTGAAGCTTTCTTT. Translating it yields CASSQEIWDGSTEAFF. V and J are TRBV4-1 and TRBJ1-1; D is perhaps TRBD1 (5 bases). Germline CDR1 is MGHRA and CDR2 is YSYEKL. Trimming stripped 0 bases from V and 5 bases from J, with 16 bases between. This CDR3 contains 16 residues.

The chain uses TRBV4-3 and TRBJ2-1; TRBD2 aligns across 7 bases. Germline CDR1 reads LGHNA; CDR2 reads YSLEER. There are 15 residues in the CDR3. With V trimmed by 0 bases and J by 5 bases, 4 bases remained unmatched. The CDR3 DNA follows: TGCGCCAGCAGCCAAGATTCTAGCGGCAACAATGAGCAGTTCTTC. Translated, it gives CASSQDSSGNNEQFF.

The V gene is TRBV27, the J gene TRBJ2-3; TRBD1 aligns across 9 bases. From germline, CDR1 is MNHEY and CDR2 SMNVEV (reference sequence). V gave up 7 bases and J gave up 1 base; unmatched junction bases: 6. The CDR3 runs 15 residues. The CDR3 sequence is CASKPGQGRTDTQYF. CDR3 nucleotides: TGTGCCAGCAAACCGGGACAGGGACGCACAGATACGCAGTATTTT.

Worth noting for this clone: This specimen includes other DNA sequences encoding the same CDR3. This chain joins TRBV9 and TRBJ2-3; 7 nucleotides match TRBD2. Germline-derived CDR1 and CDR2 are SGDLS and YYNGEE. The length of the CDR3 is 14 residues. Trimming removed 0 bases from V and 3 bases from J; junction bases left unmatched: 1. CDR3: CASSVVGGTDTQYF. The CDR3 DNA reads as TGTGCCAGCAGCGTAGTCGGGGGGACAGATACGCAGTATTTT. The complete variable domain, with remaining parts taken from reference TRBV9 and TRBJ2-3, reads DSGVTQTPKHLITATGQRVTLRCSPRSGDLSVYWYQQSLDQGLQFLIQYYNGEERAKGNILERFSAQQFPDLHSELNLSSLELGDSALYFCASSVVGGTDTQYFGPGTRLTVL.

The genes are TRBV5-1 and TRBJ1-1, with 8 bases matching TRBD1. The CDR3 loop spans 17 amino acids. The V gene end was trimmed by 4 bases and the J gene end by 5 bases; junction bases not matched to a gene: 16. Looked up from germline, CDR1 is SGHRS and CDR2 is YFSETQ. The DNA of the CDR3 is TGCGCCAGCAGCCCCGGACAGGGTGAATGGTGGTTAACTGAAGCTTTCTTT. Its translation is CASSPGQGEWWLTEAFF.

CDR3 bases: TGTGCCAGCAGTTCCCCGGGACAGGGATTCGGGGAGCTGTTTTTT. The encoded protein is CASSSPGQGFGELFF. The rearrangement uses TRBV27 and TRBJ2-2; 9 bases map to TRBD1. The CDR3 runs 15 residues. The germline CDR1 and CDR2 sequences are MNHEY and SMNVEV (reference sequence). The ends lost 4 bases at V and 7 bases at J; junction bases unmatched: 7.

The chain carries TRBV4-1 and TRBJ1-2; 10 positions agree with TRBD1. This CDR3 has 13 residues. Germline CDR1 MGHRA, CDR2 YSYEKL. V was pared by 3 bases and J by 8 bases, with 3 bases of the junction left unmatched. CDR3: CASSHGQGGGYTF. CDR3 coding DNA: TGCGCCAGCAGCCATGGACAGGGGGGAGGCTACACCTTC.

A single count supports this clone. V usage is TRBV2 and J usage is TRBJ1-4; D not certain. V was clipped by 7 bases and J by 7 bases, with 10 bases between them. This CDR3 contains 12 residues. Per germline, CDR1 SNHLY and CDR2 FYNNEI. The CDR3: CASTDGFEKLFF. CDR3 nucleotides: TGTGCCAGCACCGACGGGTTTGAAAAACTGTTTTTT.